The source of this T cell receptor (beta chain) is a study of T cell responses to AZD1222 COVID-19 vaccine. General observations from the study: CD4 TCRs linked to vaccination spanned spike, dominating at 160-218 and 743-854. Clonal diversity was possibly underestimated, and the donors were mostly white British, with more females. In all cases, repertoires were sampled only after the peak T cell response.

The data were produced by immunoSEQ multiplex PCR, yet TCRdb's version contains in-frame clones alone and is incomplete. This table holds about 210,000 clones, around 94% found once. This clone was picked up one time. Its antigen is not known. Trimming took 5 bases from V and 8 from J, leaving 12 bases between them. The germline V gene has CDR1 MNHNY and CDR2 SVGAGI (reference sequence). The CDR3 totals 12 residues. The sequencing used peripheral blood, collected 28 days after the second dose of the MenACWY control vaccine. The chain has TRBV6-6 and TRBJ1-1; D not resolved. This clonotype originated in an adult who received the MenACWY meningococcal vaccine as a control. CDR3 nucleotides: TGTGCCAGCAGTGTTAGGGTGGGAGAAGCTTTCTTT. Its translation: CASSVRVGEAFF.